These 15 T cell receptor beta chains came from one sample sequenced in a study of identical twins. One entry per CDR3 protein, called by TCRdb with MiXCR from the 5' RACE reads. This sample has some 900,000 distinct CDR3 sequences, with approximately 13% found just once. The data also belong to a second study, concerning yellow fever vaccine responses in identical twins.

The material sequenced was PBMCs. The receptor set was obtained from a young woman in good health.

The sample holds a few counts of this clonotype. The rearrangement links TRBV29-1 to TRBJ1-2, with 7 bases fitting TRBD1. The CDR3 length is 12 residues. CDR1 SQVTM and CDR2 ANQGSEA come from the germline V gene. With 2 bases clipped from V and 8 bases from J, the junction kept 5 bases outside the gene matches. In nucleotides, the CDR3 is TGCAGCGTTGAAACCGGGACAGAGGGCTACACCTTC. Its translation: CSVETGTEGYTF.

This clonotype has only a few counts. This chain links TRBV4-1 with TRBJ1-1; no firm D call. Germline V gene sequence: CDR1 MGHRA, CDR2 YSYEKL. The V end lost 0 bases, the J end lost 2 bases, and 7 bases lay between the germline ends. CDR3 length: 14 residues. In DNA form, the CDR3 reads TGCGCCAGCAGCCAAGATTGGACCAACACTGAAGCTTTCTTT. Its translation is CASSQDWTNTEAFF.

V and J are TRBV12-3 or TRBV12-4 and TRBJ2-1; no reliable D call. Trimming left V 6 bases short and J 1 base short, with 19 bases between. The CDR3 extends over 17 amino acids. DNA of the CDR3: TGTGCCAGCAGCTTCGTTCGGCTTTTTAAGTCCTACAATGAGCAGTTCTTC. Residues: CASSFVRLFKSYNEQFF.

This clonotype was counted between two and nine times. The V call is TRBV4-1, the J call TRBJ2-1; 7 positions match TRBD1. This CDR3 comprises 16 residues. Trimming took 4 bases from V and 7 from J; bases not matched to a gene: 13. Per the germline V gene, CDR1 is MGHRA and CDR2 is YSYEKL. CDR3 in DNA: TGCGCCAGCAGCCCCGGGACAGTCGGGCCTGGGAATGAGCAGTTCTTC. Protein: CASSPGTVGPGNEQFF.

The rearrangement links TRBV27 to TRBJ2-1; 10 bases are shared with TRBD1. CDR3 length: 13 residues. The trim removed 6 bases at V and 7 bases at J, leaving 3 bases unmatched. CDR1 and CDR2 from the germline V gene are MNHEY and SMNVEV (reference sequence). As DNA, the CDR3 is TGTGCCAGCAGAGGGACAGGGGTTAATGAGCAGTTCTTC. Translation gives CASRGTGVNEQFF.

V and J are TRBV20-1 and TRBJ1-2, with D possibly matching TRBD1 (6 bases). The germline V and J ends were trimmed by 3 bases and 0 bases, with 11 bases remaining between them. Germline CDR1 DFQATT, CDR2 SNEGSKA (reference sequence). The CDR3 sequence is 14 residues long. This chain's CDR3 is CSARGGSANYGYTF. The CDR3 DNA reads TGCAGTGCTAGGGGGGGCAGCGCTAACTATGGCTACACCTTC.

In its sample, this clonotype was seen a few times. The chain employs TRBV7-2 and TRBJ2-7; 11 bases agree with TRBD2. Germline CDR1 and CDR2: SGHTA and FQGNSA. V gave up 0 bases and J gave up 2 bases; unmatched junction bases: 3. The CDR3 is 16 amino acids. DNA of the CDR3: TGTGCCAGCAGCTTAGCTTATAGCGGGAGGGCCTACGAGCAGTACTTC. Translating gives CASSLAYSGRAYEQYF.

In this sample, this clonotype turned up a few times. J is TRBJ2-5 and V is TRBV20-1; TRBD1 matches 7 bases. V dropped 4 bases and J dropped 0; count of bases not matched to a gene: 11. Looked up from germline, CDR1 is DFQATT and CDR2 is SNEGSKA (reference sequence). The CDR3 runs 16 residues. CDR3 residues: CSATAPLDRNQETQYF. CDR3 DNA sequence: TGCAGTGCTACCGCACCCTTGGACAGGAACCAAGAGACCCAGTACTTC.

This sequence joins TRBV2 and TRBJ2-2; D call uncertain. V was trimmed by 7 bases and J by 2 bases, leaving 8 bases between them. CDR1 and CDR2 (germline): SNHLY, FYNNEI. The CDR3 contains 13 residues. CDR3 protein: CASIGINTGELFF. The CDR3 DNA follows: TGTGCCAGCATTGGAATAAACACCGGGGAGCTGTTTTTT.

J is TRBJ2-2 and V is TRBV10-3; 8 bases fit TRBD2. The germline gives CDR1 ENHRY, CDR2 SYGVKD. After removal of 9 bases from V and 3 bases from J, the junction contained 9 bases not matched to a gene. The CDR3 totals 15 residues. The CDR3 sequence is CAITAGGADTGELFF. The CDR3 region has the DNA TGTGCCATAACCGCGGGGGGCGCGGACACCGGGGAGCTGTTTTTT.

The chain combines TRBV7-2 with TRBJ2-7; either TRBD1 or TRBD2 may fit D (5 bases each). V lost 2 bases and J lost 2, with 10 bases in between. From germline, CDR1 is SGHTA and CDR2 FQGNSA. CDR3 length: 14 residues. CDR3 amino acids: CASSLTRDAYEQYV. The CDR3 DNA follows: TGTGCCAGCAGCTTAACCCGGGACGCCTACGAGCAGTACGTC.

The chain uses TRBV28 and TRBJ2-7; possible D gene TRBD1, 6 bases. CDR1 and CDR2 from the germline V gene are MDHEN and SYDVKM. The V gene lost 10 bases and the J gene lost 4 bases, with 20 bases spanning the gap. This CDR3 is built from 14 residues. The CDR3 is CATTAGAPEYEQYF. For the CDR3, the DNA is TGTGCCACCACAGCAGGGGCCCCGGAATACGAGCAGTACTTC. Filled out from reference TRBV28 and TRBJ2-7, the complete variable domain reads DVKVTQSSRYLVKRTGEKVFLECVQDMDHENMFWYRQDPGLGLRLIYFSYDVKMKEKGDIPEGYSVSREKKERFSLILESASTNQTSMYLCATTAGAPEYEQYFGPGTRLTVT.

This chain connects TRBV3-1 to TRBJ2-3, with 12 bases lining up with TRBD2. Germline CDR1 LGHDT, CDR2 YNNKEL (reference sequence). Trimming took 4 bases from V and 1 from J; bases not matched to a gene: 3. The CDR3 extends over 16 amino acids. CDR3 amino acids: CASSRASGRGTDTQYF. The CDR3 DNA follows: TGTGCCAGCAGCCGAGCTAGCGGGAGGGGCACAGATACGCAGTATTTT.

The CDR3 loop reads CSARLDTPNSPLHF. The CDR3 bases are TGCAGTGCTAGATTGGACACCCCTAATTCACCCCTCCACTTT. V is TRBV20-1 and J is TRBJ1-6, with a weak D call TRBD1 (5 bases). The CDR3 totals 14 residues. With 2 bases removed from V and 6 bases from J, the gap between germline ends came to 11 bases. CDR1 and CDR2 from the germline V gene are DFQATT and SNEGSKA (reference sequence).

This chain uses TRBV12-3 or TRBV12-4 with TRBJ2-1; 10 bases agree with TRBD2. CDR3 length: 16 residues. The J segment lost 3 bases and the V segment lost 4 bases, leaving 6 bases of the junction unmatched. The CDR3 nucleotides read TGTGCCAGCAGTTCCGGACTAGCGGAAGGCTACAATGAGCAGTTCTTC. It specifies CASSSGLAEGYNEQFF.